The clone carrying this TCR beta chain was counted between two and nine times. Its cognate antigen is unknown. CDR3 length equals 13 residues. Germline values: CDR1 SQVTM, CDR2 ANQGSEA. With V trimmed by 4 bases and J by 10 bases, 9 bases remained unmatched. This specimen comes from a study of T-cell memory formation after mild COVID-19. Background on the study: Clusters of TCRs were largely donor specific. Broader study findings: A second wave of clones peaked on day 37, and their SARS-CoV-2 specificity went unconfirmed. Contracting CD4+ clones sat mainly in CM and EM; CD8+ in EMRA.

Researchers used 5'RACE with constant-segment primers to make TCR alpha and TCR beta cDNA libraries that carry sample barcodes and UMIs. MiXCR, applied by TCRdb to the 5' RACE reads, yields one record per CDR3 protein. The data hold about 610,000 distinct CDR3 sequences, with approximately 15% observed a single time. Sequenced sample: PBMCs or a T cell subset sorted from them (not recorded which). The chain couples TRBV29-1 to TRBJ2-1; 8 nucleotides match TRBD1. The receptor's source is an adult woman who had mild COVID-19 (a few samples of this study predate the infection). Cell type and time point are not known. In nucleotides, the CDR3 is TGCAGCGTTGTTAGGGACAGGCCGAAGGAGCAGTTCTTC. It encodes CSVVRDRPKEQFF.